Reported below is one T cell receptor (beta chain). Its antigen is unidentified. In the same sample, other DNA sequences code for this CDR3. The CDR3 is made up of 14 amino acids. CDR1 is GTSNPN, CDR2 SVGIG, per germline (reference sequence). V was trimmed by 4 bases and J by 1 base, leaving 13 bases between them. The data derive from a study of CD8+ T cells in alopecia areata. Study observations and caveats: In patients, TCRs were shared less clearly than in mice, and HLA may possibly be involved. More clonal than normal scalp was lesional scalp, particularly alopecia totalis/universalis.

Sequencing relied on a cDNA template that was reverse transcribed from extracted RNA. The table came from immunoSEQ multiplex PCR; TCRdb's copy has only in-frame clones and leaves some out. Among over 200,000 clones listed, 57% were seen once. Lesional scalp punch biopsies and peripheral blood came from alopecia areata patients. The sequence was collected from a human donor with alopecia areata. Sequencing used CD4+ T cells sorted from blood, obtained at week 0. V usage is TRBV30 and J usage is TRBJ2-5; D is uncertain. The CDR3, as DNA: TGTGCCTGGATCGGTGGGCAGTCCCAAGAGACCCAGTACTTC. Translating gives CAWIGGQSQETQYF.